These 15 T cell receptor beta chains were all obtained from the same sample, sequenced in a study of blood T cell repertoires in COVID-19. The assay was immunoSEQ multiplex PCR, and TCRdb's table has in-frame clones only and misses some. This sample has about 140,000 clones, with about 86% found just once. The sequencing input was peripheral blood. Receptor source: a woman between 55 and 75 years old with acute or convalescent COVID-19.

This rearrangement joins TRBV3-1 (or the pseudogene TRBV3-2) to TRBJ2-5; 8 positions agree with TRBD2. Germline CDR1 and CDR2: LGHDT and YNNKEL (reference sequence). With 3 bases clipped from V and 2 bases from J, the junction kept 5 bases outside the gene matches. CDR3 length equals 15 residues. The CDR3, as DNA: TGTGCCAGCAGCCAGGGCCCGGGGGGGCAAGAGACCCAGTACTTC. It encodes CASSQGPGGQETQYF.

V is TRBV6-5 and J is TRBJ2-7; maybe TRBD1 (5 bases). This CDR3 comprises 13 residues. V lost 2 bases and J lost 7, with 12 bases in between. Germline values: CDR1 MNHEY, CDR2 SVGAGI. The CDR3 reads CASSYGARSEQYF. CDR3 bases: TGTGCCAGCAGTTACGGGGCTAGGAGTGAGCAGTACTTC.

The chain is built from TRBV12-3 or TRBV12-4 and TRBJ1-2, with D possibly matching TRBD1 (5 bases). V dropped 3 bases and J dropped 8 bases, with 13 bases sitting between them. The length of the CDR3 is 13 residues. In nucleotides, the CDR3 is TGTGCCAGCAGTTTCAATTACAGGTCGGGCTACACCTTC. Protein: CASSFNYRSGYTF.

The rearrangement links TRBV6-5 to TRBJ1-2; D is ambiguous. Trimming took off 6 bases at V and 0 bases at J, with 8 bases between the two ends. The germline V gene encodes CDR1 MNHEY and CDR2 SVGAGI. The CDR3 extends over 13 amino acids. The CDR3 DNA reads as TGTGCCAGCAGCATAGAAGCTAACTATGGCTACACCTTC. Protein: CASSIEANYGYTF.

The chain combines TRBV30 with TRBJ2-1, with 8 positions matching TRBD2. V was pared by 1 base and J by 4 bases, with 6 bases of the junction left unmatched. The CDR3 is made up of 15 amino acids. The germline V gene has CDR1 GTSNPN and CDR2 SVGIG (reference sequence). The DNA for the CDR3 is TGTGCCTGGAGTGGGTCCGGGGGGGCGTACAATGAGCAGTTCTTC. It translates to CAWSGSGGAYNEQFF.

In this sample, this clone turned up once. This CDR3 reads CASKPWGDENTGELFF. The CDR3 nucleotides are TGTGCCAGCAAACCCTGGGGGGACGAAAACACCGGGGAGCTGTTTTTT. This sequence joins TRBV11-2 and TRBJ2-2; possibly TRBD2 for D (6 bases). Germline V gene data show CDR1 as SGHAT and CDR2 as FQNNGV. Trimming left V 7 bases short and J 2 bases short, with 17 bases between. This CDR3 contains 16 residues. The full variable domain, with the rest looked up from reference TRBV11-2 and TRBJ2-2, is EAGVAQSPRYKIIEKRQSVAFWCNPISGHATLYWYQQILGQGPKLLIQFQNNGVVDDSQLPKDRFSAERLKGVDSTLKIQPAKLEDSAVYLCASKPWGDENTGELFFGEGSRLTVL.

This sequence joins TRBV5-1 and TRBJ2-1; 10 bases are a match to TRBD2. V was pared by 4 bases and J by 9 bases, with 13 bases of the junction left unmatched. Germline V gene lookup returns CDR1 SGHRS and CDR2 YFSETQ. This CDR3 has 16 residues. CDR3 residues: CASSLTFERGGSEQFF. For the CDR3, the DNA is TGCGCCAGCAGCCTAACCTTCGAGCGGGGGGGCAGTGAGCAGTTCTTC.

This clone was found once. V gene TRBV19 combines with J gene TRBJ1-1, with a possible D match to TRBD1 (5 bases). The CDR3 sequence is 14 residues long. V lost 3 bases and J 1 base, leaving 9 bases between the germline ends. Germline values: CDR1 LNHDA, CDR2 SQIVND (reference sequence). CDR3 loop: CASSIPRANTEAFF. CDR3 coding DNA: TGTGCCAGTAGTATCCCCAGGGCGAACACTGAAGCTTTCTTT.

This rearrangement joins TRBV28 to TRBJ1-2, with 9 bases aligning to TRBD1. The CDR3 is 14 residues long. Germline CDR1 is MDHEN and CDR2 is SYDVKM. The V segment lost 2 bases and the J segment 5 bases; nucleotides outside the gene matches: 3. DNA for the CDR3: TGTGCCAGCAGTTTAGTACAGGGGGCGTATGGCTACACCTTC. It translates to CASSLVQGAYGYTF.

The V call is TRBV28, the J call TRBJ1-2; D may be TRBD1 (5 bases). Germline V gene lookup returns CDR1 MDHEN and CDR2 SYDVKM. CDR3 length: 12 amino acids. The V gene lost 6 bases and the J gene lost 4 bases, with 9 bases spanning the gap. In nucleotides, the CDR3 is TGTGCCAGCAGGACAGCCACCTATGGCTACACCTTC. Protein: CASRTATYGYTF.

V is TRBV6-1 and J is TRBJ2-5; possible D gene TRBD2, 6 bases. V was cut by 2 bases and J by 5 bases, with 15 bases left in between. Germline V lookup: CDR1 MNHNS, CDR2 SASEGT. The CDR3 runs to 15 residues. The DNA of the CDR3 is TGTGCCAGCAGTGAATTAGGCAGTGGGGGGGAGACCCAGTACTTC. It codes for CASSELGSGGETQYF.

The chain couples TRBV11-3 to TRBJ2-1; maybe TRBD2 (5 bases). The CDR3 runs to 12 residues. V lost 8 bases, J lost 7 bases, and 12 bases lay in between. CDR1 and CDR2 from the germline V gene are SGHNT and YENEEA. The CDR3 is CASRGSFNEQFF. DNA of the CDR3: TGTGCCAGCCGAGGGAGCTTTAATGAGCAGTTCTTC.

The rearrangement links TRBV5-8 to TRBJ1-6, with TRBD1 matching over 8 bases. The CDR3 has 16 residues. Germline trimming cut 2 bases from V and 6 bases from J; bases unmatched to any gene: 7. Germline V gene lookup returns CDR1 SGHTS and CDR2 YDEGEE. The DNA for the CDR3 is TGTGCCAGCAGCTTAATGTCAACAGGGGGTAATTCACCCCTCCACTTT. Translating it yields CASSLMSTGGNSPLHF.

The V gene is TRBV29-1, the J gene TRBJ2-2; D not certain. The CDR3 covers 14 residues. Germline values: CDR1 SQVTM, CDR2 ANQGSEA. V dropped 0 bases and J dropped 4 bases, with 9 bases sitting between them. The CDR3 loop is CSVEDRGPTGELFF. For the CDR3, the DNA is TGCAGCGTTGAAGATCGTGGCCCCACCGGGGAGCTGTTTTTT.

This chain connects TRBV14 to TRBJ2-2; D gene ambiguous. This CDR3 has 13 residues. With 4 bases removed from V and 0 bases from J, the gap between germline ends came to 3 bases. Germline-derived CDR1 and CDR2 are SGHDN and FVKESK. CDR3 region: CASSPSNTGELFF. The CDR3 DNA sequence: TGTGCCAGCAGCCCATCGAACACCGGGGAGCTGTTTTTT.